Included here is one TCR beta chain sequence, with context. Its antigen is currently unknown. The sample comes from a study of T cells expressing NK-cell markers. Study-level findings and limits: Whether the expanded NKG2C+ T cell clones recognized HCMV remained unclear. These clonotypes additionally ranked first within the CD3+CD56-NKG2C+ fraction of a few donors.

TCRdb re-called the 5' RACE reads; every CDR3 protein appears as one record, without DNA. The sample shows around 260,000 distinct CDR3 sequences, and around 3.9% sits with its ten largest clones. CDR1 is DFQATT, CDR2 SNEGSKA, per germline (reference sequence). The CDR3 totals 14 residues. The clonotype was recovered from a woman aged 18 to 75 in good health. The chain is built from TRBV20-1 and TRBJ2-1; without DNA, the TCRdb call of TRBD1 cannot be checked. Sequencing was carried out using blood T cells: a sorted CD56 or NKG2C T cell subset, CD4+ or CD8+ T cells, or bulk PBMC T cells (not recorded which). CDR3 sequence: CSAIGQGSYNEQFF.